The present TCR beta chain was sequenced within a study of blood T cell repertoires in COVID-19 (TCRdb year 2020). Looking at the study overall: Samples from collaborators originated in the United States, Italy and Spain and spanned both the acute and convalescent phases of COVID-19. Samples came from the ongoing ImmuneRACE study (first 160 participants) plus 1,254 subjects from 6 global collaborators. HLA class I and class II types, where available, came from metadata supplied by the sample provider rather than from assay-based typing. A freely available public database, intended as a resource for researchers studying the immune response to SARS-CoV-2, is where the repertoires were released. Sample metadata almost always included a de-identified subject ID, COVID-19 status, age in years and sex. Deeply sampled blood TCRbeta repertoires from subjects exposed to, actively infected with, or recovered from COVID-19 were included in the dataset. The material from the prospective study consisted of cDNA or gDNA derived from T cells, B-cell-depleted T cells, or PBMCs.

The immunoSEQ Assay, a bias-controlled multiplex PCR, was used to amplify TCRbeta CDR3 regions from genomic DNA. In the authors' own workflow: Within the assay, amplification of reference gene primers was used to estimate how many nucleated cells each sample contained. Sequence reads were collapsed and filtered to measure the absolute abundance of every unique TCRbeta CDR3 rearrangement. For each sample, productive Simpson clonality was calculated as the square root of Simpson's diversity index across productive rearrangements. TCRdb obtained this table from immuneACCESS and retained in-frame rearrangements with V and J assigned. These tables miss some clones; where compared with another copy, unresolved V genes account for less than half of the shortfall, and the remainder is unexplained. The DNA gave D and trimming, while V, J and clone size come from that table. In all, the sample holds 150,000 to 200,000 clones, and around 80% of those were seen once. Around 3.2% of the sample rests with the top ten.

Participants in the prospective study were aged roughly 18 to 89 years, lived in 24 United States geographic areas, and enrolled through a virtual design. Cohort assignment in the prospective study relied on participant-reported clinical history from a screening survey and a study questionnaire. For ImmuneRACE Cohort 3, a participant was defined as recovered based on two consecutive negative NP/OP PCR tests, clearance by a healthcare professional, or resolution of symptoms. Mobile phlebotomists in the prospective study collected whole blood, serum and a nasopharyngeal or oropharyngeal swab from every participant. Participants in the prospective study had the option to provide additional blood draws and questionnaires over a roughly two-month period. Blood samples from the prospective study were shipped frozen or at room temperature prior to DNA extraction. Comment on this clone: Its antigen has not been determined. No base quality information exists; no much larger clone differs at one position.

The paper as a whole reports these results and caveats: The amount of clinical and demographic metadata varied by source and participant and was provided uncurated.

The CDR3 starts with the cysteine, ends with the phenylalanine, and has 14 residues. Only the CDR3 portion is preserved as DNA: 42 bases, with reading frame beginning at the first base. The germline V gene encodes CDR1 SQVTM and CDR2 ANQGSEA. V loses 5 bases at its end and J loses 2 bases; junction bases beyond the gene matches: 8. The receptor was isolated from a woman aged 55-75 years who had recovered from COVID-19. The sample comprised PBMCs or T cells enriched from blood (not recorded which). The rearrangement joined TRBV29-1 to TRBJ1-2, and 7 junctional nucleotides match TRBD1. The sequenced DNA: TGCAGCGTTTATATGACAGGGCCCAACTATGGCTACACCTTC. Its translation reads: CSVYMTGPNYGYTF. Full variable domain (CDR3 extended with the reference TRBV29-1 and TRBJ1-2 proteins): SAVISQKPSRDICQRGTSLTIQCQVDSQVTMMFWYRQQPGQSLTLIATANQGSEATYESGFVIDKFPISRPNLTFSTLTVSNMSPEDSSIYLCSVYMTGPNYGYTFGSGTRLTVV.